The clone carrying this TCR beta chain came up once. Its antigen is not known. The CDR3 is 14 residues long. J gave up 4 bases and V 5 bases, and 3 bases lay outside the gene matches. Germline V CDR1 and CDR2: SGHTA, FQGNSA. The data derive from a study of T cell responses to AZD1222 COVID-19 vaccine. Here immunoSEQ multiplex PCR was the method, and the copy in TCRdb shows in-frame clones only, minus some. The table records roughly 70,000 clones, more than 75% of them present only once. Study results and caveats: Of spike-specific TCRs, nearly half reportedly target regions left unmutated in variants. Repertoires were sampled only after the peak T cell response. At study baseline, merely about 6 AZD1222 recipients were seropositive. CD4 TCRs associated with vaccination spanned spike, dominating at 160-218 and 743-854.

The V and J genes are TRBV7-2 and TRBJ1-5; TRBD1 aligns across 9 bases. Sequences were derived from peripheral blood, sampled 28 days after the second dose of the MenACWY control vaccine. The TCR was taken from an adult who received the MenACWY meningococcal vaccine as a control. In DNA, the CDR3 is TGTGCCAGCAGCCCGGACAGGGGTAATCAGCCCCAGCATTTT. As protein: CASSPDRGNQPQHF.